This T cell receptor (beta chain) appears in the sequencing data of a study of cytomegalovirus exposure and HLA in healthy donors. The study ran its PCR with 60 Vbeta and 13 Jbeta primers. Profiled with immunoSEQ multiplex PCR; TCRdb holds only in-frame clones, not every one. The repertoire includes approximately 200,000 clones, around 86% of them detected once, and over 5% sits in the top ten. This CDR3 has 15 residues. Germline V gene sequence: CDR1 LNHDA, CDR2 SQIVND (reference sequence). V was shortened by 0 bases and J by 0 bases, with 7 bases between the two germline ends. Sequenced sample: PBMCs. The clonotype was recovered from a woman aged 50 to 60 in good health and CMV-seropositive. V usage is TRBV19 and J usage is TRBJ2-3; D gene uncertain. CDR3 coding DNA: TGTGCCAGTAGTATAGATCGGCGGAGCACAGATACGCAGTATTTT. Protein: CASSIDRRSTDTQYF.